This T cell receptor (beta chain) stems from a study of blood T cell repertoires in COVID-19. Study in general: PBMCs, B-cell-depleted T cells, or T cells provided the cDNA or gDNA that made up the material.

Germline V gene lookup returns CDR1 SGHVS and CDR2 FQNEAQ. V lost 1 base, J lost 9 bases, and 11 bases stayed unmatched. This CDR3 contains 15 residues. Seattle patients were enrolled during active infection and followed longitudinally. Per the original methods: The authors estimated nucleated cell counts from reference gene primer amplification. This table comes from immunoSEQ multiplex PCR, and its TCRdb copy is limited to in-frame clones, with some not included. Clone size and the V and J calls come from that table; the DNA yielded D and trimming. The top ten hold 9.5% to 15% of the sample, which has around 180,000 clones, around 81% seen once.

This TCR derives from a woman of 80 years or more with COVID-19, enrolled during active disease. V and J are TRBV7-8 and TRBJ2-7, with 8 positions matching TRBD2. The sample consisted of peripheral blood. The CDR3 DNA reads TGTGCCAGCAGCTTAGGGGTAGCGGGAACCTTGGGGCAGTACTTC. Its protein product is CASSLGVAGTLGQYF.